Below, 17 T cell receptor beta chains from the same sample are listed, as sequenced in a study of T cell changes during pregnancy in multiple sclerosis. The protocol was immunoSEQ multiplex PCR, while the TCRdb copy is restricted to in-frame clones and leaves out a portion. This sample has tens of thousands of clones, with roughly 90% found just once. Here the sequenced sample was peripheral blood, taken in the second trimester of pregnancy. The receptors stem from a female donor with multiple sclerosis, enrolled in a pregnancy study.

The rearrangement joins TRBV2 to TRBJ1-1; 9 nucleotides align to TRBD1. V was clipped by 8 bases and J by 1 base; unmatched bases: 2. CDR3 length equals 13 residues. Germline lookup yields CDR1 SNHLY and CDR2 FYNNEI. As DNA, the CDR3 is TGTGCCAGCGGGGGACAGGGGAACACTGAAGCTTTCTTT. It specifies CASGGQGNTEAFF.

The CDR3 sequence: CASSPSRVLHQGTLHF. The CDR3, as DNA: TGTGCCAGCAGCCCTAGTAGGGTACTCCACCAGGGGACCCTCCACTTT. The J gene is TRBJ1-6, the V gene TRBV9; TRBD1 might be the D (6 bases). CDR3 length: 16 amino acids. Germline CDR1 and CDR2: SGDLS and YYNGEE. V lost 4 bases, J lost 14 bases, and 25 bases lay in between.

This sequence joins TRBV11-2 and TRBJ1-1; a possible D gene is TRBD1 (6 bases). The ends were cut back, 7 bases at V and 1 base at J, with 13 bases in the middle. This CDR3 has 14 amino acids. From germline, CDR1 is SGHAT and CDR2 FQNNGV. As DNA, the CDR3 is TGTGCCAGCAACCAGGGGTGGGAGAACACTGAAGCTTTCTTT. It translates to CASNQGWENTEAFF.

The rearrangement uses TRBV2 and TRBJ2-1; D perhaps matches TRBD1 (6 bases). Germline lookup yields CDR1 SNHLY and CDR2 FYNNEI. CDR3 length equals 13 residues. V gave up 8 bases and J gave up 5 bases, with 13 bases separating them. This CDR3 is CASGGRDHNEQFF. DNA of the CDR3: TGTGCCAGCGGGGGCCGGGACCACAATGAGCAGTTCTTC.

The chain combines TRBV6-6 with TRBJ1-5; D might be TRBD1 (6 bases). The V gene's germline CDR1 is MNHNY and CDR2 SVGAGI (reference sequence). The CDR3 loop spans 15 amino acids. Trimming pared 4 bases from V and 5 bases from J, leaving 15 bases between. CDR3 residues: CASSSGDRPHQPQHF. In nucleotides, the CDR3 is TGTGCCAGCAGTTCAGGGGACCGACCACATCAGCCCCAGCATTTT.

There are a few counts of this clone. The chain joins TRBV18 to TRBJ1-6; 7 bases are a match to TRBD1. V lost 3 bases and J lost 6; bases outside the gene matches: 2. Germline CDR1 reads KGHSH; CDR2 reads LQKENI. The CDR3 sequence is 14 residues long. This CDR3 reads CASSPSGGNSPLHF. CDR3 bases: TGTGCCAGCTCACCTTCAGGGGGTAATTCACCCCTCCACTTT.

This clone showed up just once. This sequence joins TRBV15 and TRBJ2-5, with D possibly being TRBD2 (6 bases). Germline values: CDR1 LNHNV, CDR2 YYDKDF (reference sequence). This CDR3 region has 15 residues. V lost 5 bases and J lost 1, with 14 bases in between. The CDR3 nucleotides read TGTGCCACCAGCGAGGAGGGTCTCTCCCAAGAGACCCAGTACTTC. This translates into CATSEEGLSQETQYF.

The chain links TRBV2 to TRBJ1-5; tentative D call: TRBD1 (6 bases). The CDR3 runs 16 residues. Trimming removed 6 bases from V and 2 bases from J, with 17 bases in between. Germline V lookup: CDR1 SNHLY, CDR2 FYNNEI. CDR3: CASRSGGGSGNQPQHF. For the CDR3, the DNA is TGTGCCAGCAGGAGCGGGGGGGGCTCAGGCAATCAGCCCCAGCATTTT.

The rearrangement joins TRBV4-3 to TRBJ2-2; D possibly corresponds to TRBD2 (5 bases). CDR1 is LGHNA and CDR2 is YSLEER in the germline V gene. This CDR3 has 14 residues. Trimming took 2 bases from V and 6 from J, leaving 10 bases between them. The CDR3 sequence: CASSQSHSAGELFF. The CDR3 coding sequence is TGCGCCAGCAGCCAATCCCATAGCGCCGGGGAGCTGTTTTTT.

The chain is built from TRBV5-5 and TRBJ2-1; TRBD2 matches 8 bases. Per germline, CDR1 SGHKS and CDR2 YYEKEE (reference sequence). This CDR3 is built from 16 residues. V shed 0 bases and J 8 bases; nucleotides not matched to a gene: 10. CDR3 sequence reads: CASSLVSAGVMDEQFF. CDR3 DNA: TGTGCCAGCAGCTTGGTATCAGCGGGAGTCATGGATGAGCAGTTCTTC.

The rearrangement uses TRBV9 and TRBJ2-7; TRBD1 agrees at 7 bases. CDR1 and CDR2 from the germline V gene are SGDLS and YYNGEE. The CDR3 sequence is 14 residues long. V trimming: 1 base; J trimming: 7 bases; junction bases outside the gene matches: 8. CDR3 protein: CASSVSAGGGEQYF. CDR3 DNA sequence: TGTGCCAGCAGCGTATCTGCAGGGGGTGGAGAGCAGTACTTC.

This chain links TRBV30 with TRBJ1-1, with D possibly being TRBD1 (6 bases). Between the trimmed V and J ends, which lost 7 bases and 0 bases, there was a span of 15 bases. The germline V gene encodes CDR1 GTSNPN and CDR2 SVGIG (reference sequence). This CDR3 contains 14 residues. The CDR3 here is CAFKQGPLNTEAFF. CDR3 nucleotides: TGTGCCTTTAAGCAGGGGCCCTTGAACACTGAAGCTTTCTTT.

V usage is TRBV7-9 and J usage is TRBJ2-3; 8 bases match TRBD2. From germline, CDR1 is SEHNR and CDR2 FQNEAQ (reference sequence). The length of the CDR3 is 13 residues. Germline trimming cut 5 bases from V and 6 bases from J; bases unmatched to any gene: 4. As DNA, the CDR3 is TGTGCCAGCAGCACGGGGGGGGGCGATACGCAGTATTTT. As protein: CASSTGGGDTQYF.

This chain joins TRBV5-4 and TRBJ1-1; 8 bases align to TRBD1. CDR3 size: 16 residues. Germline V CDR1 and CDR2: SGHNT, YYREEE (reference sequence). V was pared by 3 bases and J by 6 bases, with 13 bases of the junction left unmatched. CDR3 coding DNA: TGTGCCAGCAGCTCTCTGACAGGGGCCTCACTCGCTGAAGCTTTCTTT. It is translated as CASSSLTGASLAEAFF.

The V call is TRBV28, the J call TRBJ2-5; 7 bases fit TRBD1. The CDR3 is 17 residues long. Germline CDR1 is MDHEN and CDR2 is SYDVKM. With 4 bases clipped from V and 4 bases from J, the junction kept 15 bases outside the gene matches. The chain's CDR3 is CASSSPMKGAVRETQYF. CDR3 sequence (DNA): TGTGCCAGCAGTTCCCCTATGAAGGGGGCTGTAAGAGAGACCCAGTACTTC.

The V and J genes are TRBV6-4 and TRBJ2-1; D unclear. The CDR3 runs to 13 residues. Per germline, CDR1 MRHNA and CDR2 SNTAGT. Trimming removed 5 bases at V and 7 bases at J, with 12 bases between. CDR3 loop: CASSHGDVNEQFF. The CDR3 DNA is TGTGCCAGCAGTCATGGAGATGTTAATGAGCAGTTCTTC.

The rearrangement links TRBV28 to TRBJ1-1, with 10 nucleotides matching TRBD1. The CDR3 sequence is 14 residues long. The germline V gene encodes CDR1 MDHEN and CDR2 SYDVKM. The ends lost 6 bases at V and 4 bases at J; junction bases unmatched: 5. CDR3 coding DNA: TGTGCCAGCAGACCGGGACAGGGGCGCACTGAAGCTTTCTTT. Translating gives CASRPGQGRTEAFF.